This passage covers 5 T cell receptor beta chains from one sample sequenced in a study of blood T cell repertoires in COVID-19. Repertoires were generated with immunoSEQ multiplex PCR, while TCRdb's copy carries only in-frame clones and drops some. This table holds roughly 340,000 clones, about 93% found once. Material for sequencing was peripheral blood. Receptors were obtained from a woman aged 18-35 years who had recovered from COVID-19.

The CDR3 DNA follows: TGCGCCAGCAGCCAAGGTAGCGGGAGGGCTCAAGAGACCCAGTACTTC. Amino acids: CASSQGSGRAQETQYF. The chain has TRBV4-3 and TRBJ2-5; 11 bases line up with TRBD2. The CDR3 sequence is 16 residues long. V lost 1 base and J lost 2; bases outside the gene matches: 3. Germline CDR1 LGHNA, CDR2 YSLEER.

J is TRBJ2-3 and V is TRBV6-5, with 10 nucleotides matching TRBD2. Germline V CDR1 and CDR2: MNHEY, SVGAGI. The CDR3 sequence is 15 residues long. V shed 6 bases and J 4 bases; nucleotides not matched to a gene: 7. The chain's CDR3 is CASRPSGRAPDTQYF. For the CDR3, the DNA is TGTGCCAGCAGACCCAGCGGGAGGGCCCCAGATACGCAGTATTTT.

The gene calls are TRBV7-2 and TRBJ1-6, with D uncertain. Trimming pared 5 bases from V and 6 bases from J, leaving 14 bases between. There are 15 residues in the CDR3. Looked up from germline, CDR1 is SGHTA and CDR2 is FQGNSA. This chain's CDR3 is CASSQMRVANSPLHF. The CDR3 bases are TGTGCCAGCAGCCAAATGAGGGTTGCTAATTCACCCCTCCACTTT.

This sequence joins TRBV19 and TRBJ1-2; TRBD1 matches at 9 bases. This CDR3 spans 14 amino acids. CDR1 is LNHDA and CDR2 is SQIVND in the germline V gene (reference sequence). V was clipped by 6 bases and J by 2 bases; unmatched bases: 4. The CDR3 nucleotides read TGTGCCAGTAGACCAGGACAGGGGAACTATGGCTACACCTTC. It translates to CASRPGQGNYGYTF.

This chain connects TRBV18 to TRBJ1-2; D gene ambiguous. Trimming took off 2 bases at V and 4 bases at J, with 11 bases between the two ends. Germline V gene data show CDR1 as KGHSH and CDR2 as LQKENI. This CDR3 is built from 14 residues. The chain's CDR3 is CASSPVRGGYGYTF. CDR3 DNA sequence: TGTGCCAGCTCACCAGTCCGGGGAGGCTATGGCTACACCTTC.